This TCR beta chain emerged from a study of molecular identifiers for immune sequencing clone quantification. The bulk TCR libraries were made with methods described before and with listed TCR primers. TCRdb re-analysed the PCR reads in MiXCR, keeping a single row per CDR3 protein. The sample yields 400,000 to 600,000 distinct CDR3 sequences, about a fifth seen once. This clonotype was picked up many times. Between the trimmed V and J ends, which lost 3 bases and 1 base, there was a span of 18 bases. CDR1 and CDR2 (germline): MNHEY, SMNVEV (reference sequence). CDR3 length: 18 amino acids. Source material for naive CD8 libraries was roughly 18,000 to 1,100,000 sorted cells, with 10%, 30% or 50% RNA. Naive CD8 T cell sorting was performed on the CD8+CD4-CCR7+CD45RA+ phenotype.

This TCR was sampled from a human donor in good health. Some libraries in this study had Jurkat cell RNA spiked in. V usage is TRBV27 and J usage is TRBJ2-2; a possible D gene is TRBD1 (6 bases). The specimen sequenced was naive CD8+ T cells from blood, with Jurkat cell RNA spiked in. Specified subset: FACS-sorted CD8+CD4-CCR7+CD45RA+ naive T cells. CDR3 amino acids: CASSFVTRARGNTGELFF. CDR3 bases: TGTGCCAGCAGTTTCGTCACTCGGGCCAGGGGGAACACCGGGGAGCTGTTTTTT.